These 18 T cell receptor beta chains came from one sample sequenced in a study of shared clonotypes between healthy human individuals. Repertoires were generated with immunoSEQ multiplex PCR, while TCRdb's copy carries only in-frame clones and drops some. In the table there are some 1.5 million clones, 98% of which are singletons. The sample comprised naive CD4+ T cells sorted from blood. Subset meaning: CD45RA+ positively selected. Receptors originate from a man younger than 45 in good health.

The rearrangement joins TRBV7-6 to TRBJ1-1, with TRBD1 as a possible D gene (5 bases). Germline CDR1 SGHVS, CDR2 FNYEAQ. This CDR3 is 15 amino acids long. V lost 4 bases, J lost 0 bases, and 12 bases lay in between. The CDR3: CASSSSWGMNTEAFF. The CDR3 nucleotides read TGTGCCAGCAGCTCCAGTTGGGGGATGAACACTGAAGCTTTCTTT.

The chain recombines TRBV25-1 with TRBJ2-7; 7 nucleotides line up with TRBD1. V lost 4 bases to trimming and J lost 2 bases; unmatched junction nucleotides: 5. This CDR3 contains 14 residues. Per the germline V gene, CDR1 is MGHDK and CDR2 is SYGVNS. The CDR3 spells CASSADRVPYEQYF. The CDR3 nucleotides are TGTGCCAGCAGTGCAGACAGGGTACCCTACGAGCAGTACTTC.

The chain employs TRBV2 and TRBJ2-2, with TRBD2 matching 12 bases. The junction had 3 bases not matched to a gene; V was cut back by 4 bases and J by 0 bases. Germline V gene sequence: CDR1 SNHLY, CDR2 FYNNEI. The CDR3 has 17 residues. CDR3 protein: CASSVTSGRPNTGELFF. The CDR3 DNA sequence: TGTGCCAGCAGTGTAACTAGCGGGAGGCCGAACACCGGGGAGCTGTTTTTT.

The chain links TRBV15 to TRBJ1-4; D not certain. The germline V and J ends were trimmed by 1 base and 8 bases, with 11 bases remaining between them. CDR1 is LNHNV, CDR2 YYDKDF, per germline (reference sequence). The CDR3 loop spans 14 amino acids. CDR3 sequence reads: CATSRGGRREKLFF. CDR3 DNA: TGTGCCACCAGCAGAGGAGGGAGGAGAGAAAAACTGTTTTTT.

V gene TRBV6-1 combines with J gene TRBJ2-5; TRBD1 might be the D (6 bases). Germline V CDR1 and CDR2: MNHNS, SASEGT. Deletions cut 4 bases from V and 3 bases from J, with 12 bases between. The CDR3 extends over 14 amino acids. CDR3 residues: CASSVRTAKETQYF. In DNA form, the CDR3 reads TGTGCCAGCAGTGTTCGGACAGCAAAAGAGACCCAGTACTTC.

The V and J genes are TRBV7-6 and TRBJ2-7; 9 nucleotides agree with TRBD2. The CDR3 sequence is 16 residues long. Germline-derived CDR1 and CDR2 are SGHVS and FNYEAQ. Trimming took 5 bases from V and 4 from J; bases not matched to a gene: 12. This CDR3 is CASSPLVAGEMYEQYF. The CDR3 nucleotides are TGTGCCAGCAGCCCCCTGGTAGCGGGAGAGATGTACGAGCAGTACTTC. Filled out from reference TRBV7-6 and TRBJ2-7, the complete variable domain reads GAGVSQSPRYKVTKRGQDVALRCDPISGHVSLYWYRQALGQGPEFLTYFNYEAQQDKSGLPNDRFSAERPEGSISTLTIQRTEQRDSAMYRCASSPLVAGEMYEQYFGPGTRLTVT.

This rearrangement joins TRBV2 to TRBJ2-2; D is unresolved. This CDR3 contains 15 residues. Germline lookup yields CDR1 SNHLY and CDR2 FYNNEI. Trimming removed 6 bases at V and 3 bases at J, with 14 bases between. The chain's CDR3 is CASRRWLEDTGELFF. CDR3 coding DNA: TGTGCCAGCAGAAGGTGGCTAGAAGACACCGGGGAGCTGTTTTTT.

The chain carries TRBV9 and TRBJ2-7; 8 positions match TRBD2. The CDR3 is 18 residues long. V was pared by 0 bases and J by 0 bases, with 11 bases of the junction left unmatched. Germline V gene lookup returns CDR1 SGDLS and CDR2 YYNGEE. In DNA, the CDR3 is TGTGCCAGCAGCGTAGACTCAAGCGGGAGTGGGGACTCCTACGAGCAGTACTTC. It is translated as CASSVDSSGSGDSYEQYF.

The chain carries TRBV25-1 and TRBJ1-3; D not certain. Germline CDR1 and CDR2: MGHDK and SYGVNS. CDR3 length: 15 amino acids. Trimming shortened V by 4 bases and J by 0 bases, and 10 bases separated the two germline ends. The DNA for the CDR3 is TGTGCCAGCAGTGTGACACGGAGCTCTGGAAACACCATATATTTT. Translated: CASSVTRSSGNTIYF. Based on the CDR3 plus reference TRBV25-1 and TRBJ1-3, the full variable domain is EADIYQTPRYLVIGTGKKITLECSQTMGHDKMYWYQQDPGMELHLIHYSYGVNSTEKGDLSSESTVSRIRTEHFPLTLESARPSHTSQYLCASSVTRSSGNTIYFGEGSWLTVV.

This chain connects TRBV28 to TRBJ1-5; a possible D gene is TRBD1 (6 bases). V lost 5 bases, J lost 6 bases, and 14 bases lay in between. The CDR3 covers 14 residues. From germline, CDR1 is MDHEN and CDR2 SYDVKM. Here the CDR3 reads CASSPRGATQPQHF. The CDR3, as DNA: TGTGCCAGCAGTCCGCGGGGGGCTACTCAGCCCCAGCATTTT. Complete variable domain (other parts from reference TRBV28 and TRBJ1-5): DVKVTQSSRYLVKRTGEKVFLECVQDMDHENMFWYRQDPGLGLRLIYFSYDVKMKEKGDIPEGYSVSREKKERFSLILESASTNQTSMYLCASSPRGATQPQHFGDGTRLSIL.

The rearrangement links TRBV9 to TRBJ2-3; TRBD2 agrees at 8 bases. CDR1 and CDR2 from the germline V gene are SGDLS and YYNGEE. The CDR3 loop spans 16 amino acids. The V gene end was trimmed by 4 bases and the J gene end by 4 bases; junction bases not matched to a gene: 11. DNA of the CDR3: TGTGCCAGCAGCTTTAGTCTCGGGAGGGCACCAGATACGCAGTATTTT. Translated: CASSFSLGRAPDTQYF.

The V call is TRBV9, the J call TRBJ2-7; the D gene is possibly TRBD1 (5 bases). Per the germline V gene, CDR1 is SGDLS and CDR2 is YYNGEE. The CDR3 has 15 residues. V lost 0 bases and J lost 6, with 16 bases in between. CDR3 sequence: CASSVAPGNTLEQYF. The DNA for the CDR3 is TGTGCCAGCAGCGTAGCCCCAGGGAACACCCTCGAGCAGTACTTC.

The rearrangement uses TRBV5-1 and TRBJ2-1; no reliable D call. CDR1 and CDR2 (germline): SGHRS, YFSETQ. With 4 bases removed from V and 0 bases from J, the gap between germline ends came to 11 bases. The CDR3 loop spans 15 amino acids. The CDR3 reads CASSHRLSSYNEQFF. The CDR3 DNA sequence: TGCGCCAGCAGCCATCGACTGAGCTCCTACAATGAGCAGTTCTTC. The full variable domain, in which reference TRBV5-1 and TRBJ2-1 provide the parts outside the CDR3, is KAGVTQTPRYLIKTRGQQVTLSCSPISGHRSVSWYQQTPGQGLQFLFEYFSETQRNKGNFPGRFSGRQFSNSRSEMNVSTLELGDSALYLCASSHRLSSYNEQFFGPGTRLTVL.

The rearrangement joins TRBV14 to TRBJ1-4, with D unresolved. CDR3 length: 14 amino acids. V was pared by 4 bases and J by 8 bases, with 14 bases between. Germline CDR1 and CDR2: SGHDN and FVKESK. Here the CDR3 DNA reads TGTGCCAGCAGCCTAACGGGCCTCGGGGAAAAACTGTTTTTT. Its translation: CASSLTGLGEKLFF.

V and J are TRBV19 and TRBJ1-2; tentatively, D is TRBD1 (5 bases). Germline V lookup: CDR1 LNHDA, CDR2 SQIVND (reference sequence). The CDR3 is made up of 14 amino acids. V lost 5 bases, J lost 0 bases, and 10 bases lay in between. The DNA for the CDR3 is TGTGCCAGTAGTCGGGGCCCGACTAACTATGGCTACACCTTC. The encoded protein is CASSRGPTNYGYTF.

The V gene is TRBV15, the J gene TRBJ2-7; D not resolved. Germline assignment: CDR1 LNHNV and CDR2 YYDKDF (reference sequence). CDR3 length equals 15 residues. V dropped 0 bases and J dropped 5 bases, with 14 bases sitting between them. The CDR3, as DNA: TGTGCCACCAGCAGAGATTCGGCTAGAGAAGACGAGCAGTACTTC. The encoded protein is CATSRDSAREDEQYF.

The chain is built from TRBV13 and TRBJ2-3, with TRBD2 matching 12 bases. The ends lost 1 base at V and 2 bases at J; junction bases unmatched: 19. The CDR3 is 22 residues long. From germline, CDR1 is PRHDT and CDR2 FYEKMQ (reference sequence). CDR3 nucleotide sequence: TGTGCCAGCAGCTTAGAAGGCCGGGTTAGGACGACTAGCGGGAGTGTCACAGATACGCAGTATTTT. Residues: CASSLEGRVRTTSGSVTDTQYF.

V is TRBV10-3 and J is TRBJ2-1; D remains ambiguous. Germline values: CDR1 ENHRY, CDR2 SYGVKD. V dropped 0 bases and J dropped 6 bases, with 12 bases sitting between them. This CDR3 has 15 amino acids. The CDR3 nucleotides are TGTGCCATCAGTGAGTCGTTCGTGGCAGCCAATGAGCAGTTCTTC. Its translation is CAISESFVAANEQFF.